This entry lists 18 T cell receptor beta chains sequenced from one sample in a study of a mutant IDH1 vaccine in newly diagnosed glioma (dated by TCRdb to 2020 to 2023). No cognate antigen is known for these TCRs. Reading the label with the study, this specimen's time point is: week 11, during vaccination. Each vaccine dose was 300 ug of a 20-mer mutant IDH1 peptide in Montanide, given subcutaneously with topical imiquimod. Library construction relied on the immunoSEQ multiplex PCR assay. The source is immuneACCESS, and TCRdb retained only in-frame sequences with V and J called. Part of the clones is not carried over; for the studies checked, unresolved V genes explain less than half of this, and the remainder is unexplained. In all, the sample holds about 110,000 clones, and roughly nine tenths of those were seen once. Roughly 0.57% of the sample lies in the top ten. The source material was PBMCs, sampled from a glioma patient whose treatment included an IDH1 peptide vaccine. Every receptor here comes from a woman aged 50 to 65 with glioma.

The chain links TRBV4-2 to TRBJ1-2; D is unclear. Germline CDR1 LGHNA, CDR2 YNFKEQ. V lost 0 bases, J lost 4 bases, and 9 bases lay in between. CDR3 length equals 14 residues. CDR3 region: CASSQDDGFYGYTF. The CDR3 coding sequence is TGTGCCAGCAGCCAAGATGACGGATTCTATGGCTACACCTTC.

The chain has TRBV7-3 and TRBJ2-2, with D hard to call. The CDR3 consists of 16 residues. V lost 1 base and J lost 0, with 9 bases in between. CDR1 and CDR2 from the germline V gene are SGHTA and FQGTGA. CDR3 sequence (DNA): TGTGCCAGCAGCTTAATGGGCGGAGCGAACACCGGGGAGCTGTTTTTT. Its protein is CASSLMGGANTGELFF.

The V and J genes are TRBV28 and TRBJ1-1; D ambiguous. The CDR3 has 16 residues. Germline V gives CDR1 MDHEN, CDR2 SYDVKM. Trimming cost V 5 bases and J 0 bases, with 16 bases left between them. This CDR3 reads CASSTLSGSLNTEAFF. Here the CDR3 DNA reads TGTGCCAGCAGTACACTCAGCGGGAGCCTGAACACTGAAGCTTTCTTT.

Concerning this clone itself: Other nucleotide sequences from this sample produce the same CDR3. The chain uses TRBV18 and TRBJ2-3; D unresolved. V lost 3 bases and J lost 0, with 1 base in between. The CDR3 length is 12 residues. The V gene's germline CDR1 is KGHSH and CDR2 LQKENI. The CDR3 region has the DNA TGTGCCAGCTCACCCAGCACAGATACGCAGTATTTT. This codes for CASSPSTDTQYF.

V is TRBV7-8 and J is TRBJ2-1; 7 bases are a match to TRBD2. This CDR3 contains 16 residues. After removal of 2 bases from V and 4 bases from J, the junction contained 8 bases not matched to a gene. Germline assignment: CDR1 SGHVS and CDR2 FQNEAQ. CDR3 protein: CASSLIAGDRYNEQFF. DNA for the CDR3: TGTGCCAGCAGCTTAATAGCGGGCGATCGGTACAATGAGCAGTTCTTC.

J is TRBJ1-2 and V is TRBV7-9; D might be TRBD1 (6 bases). V gave up 3 bases and J gave up 0 bases, with 8 bases separating them. The CDR3 loop spans 14 amino acids. Looked up from germline, CDR1 is SEHNR and CDR2 is FQNEAQ (reference sequence). CDR3 sequence: CASSLDSSNYGYTF. In nucleotides, the CDR3 is TGTGCCAGCAGCTTGGACAGCTCTAACTATGGCTACACCTTC. Complete variable domain (other parts from reference TRBV7-9 and TRBJ1-2): DTGVSQNPRHKITKRGQNVTFRCDPISEHNRLYWYRQTLGQGPEFLTYFQNEAQLEKSRLLSDRFSAERPKGSFSTLEIQRTEQGDSAMYLCASSLDSSNYGYTFGSGTRLTVV.

The rearrangement uses TRBV19 and TRBJ2-7; 8 nucleotides line up with TRBD1. Germline CDR1 is LNHDA and CDR2 is SQIVND (reference sequence). The V and J ends lost 9 bases and 3 bases, in that order; junction bases with no gene match: 10. The CDR3 consists of 14 residues. CDR3: CASNTPGQDYEQYF. The CDR3, as DNA: TGTGCCAGCAACACACCGGGACAGGACTACGAGCAGTACTTC. The variable domain in full, with the rest retrieved from reference TRBV19 and TRBJ2-7, is DGGITQSPKYLFRKEGQNVTLSCEQNLNHDAMYWYRQDPGQGLRLIYYSQIVNDFQKGDIAEGYSVSREKKESFPLTVTSAQKNPTAFYLCASNTPGQDYEQYFGPGTRLTVT.

This chain's CDR3 is CAWKRDRGPNRAYEQYF. In DNA, the CDR3 is TGTGCCTGGAAGAGGGACAGGGGGCCTAATCGCGCCTACGAGCAGTACTTC. V and J are TRBV30 and TRBJ2-5; the match to TRBD1 covers 12 bases. The DNA matches TRBJ2-7 better at its end, which makes the J call doubtful. This CDR3 has 17 amino acids. In germline, CDR1 is GTSNPN, CDR2 SVGIG (reference sequence).

This rearrangement joins TRBV5-4 to TRBJ1-1; 8 bases are a match to TRBD1. Germline V CDR1 and CDR2: SGHNT, YYREEE (reference sequence). After removal of 0 bases from V and 6 bases from J, the junction contained 7 bases not matched to a gene. The length of the CDR3 is 15 residues. CDR3 loop: CASSLAGQGASEAFF. CDR3 bases: TGTGCCAGCAGCTTGGCCGGCCAGGGGGCCTCTGAAGCTTTCTTT. Together with reference TRBV5-4 and TRBJ1-1, the CDR3 gives the full variable domain: ETGVTQSPTHLIKTRGQQVTLRCSSQSGHNTVSWYQQALGQGPQFIFQYYREEENGRGNFPPRFSGLQFPNYSSELNVNALELDDSALYLCASSLAGQGASEAFFGQGTRLTVV.

The chain joins TRBV7-3 to TRBJ2-5; D could derive from TRBD1 or TRBD2 (5 bases each). CDR3 length: 16 residues. V was clipped by 5 bases and J by 5 bases, with 21 bases between them. Germline assignment: CDR1 SGHTA and CDR2 FQGTGA. In DNA, the CDR3 is TGTGCCAGCAGCCCTCTCCCAACGAGGGGTCTCGAGACCCAGTACTTC. Amino acids: CASSPLPTRGLETQYF. Using reference TRBV7-3 and TRBJ2-5 for the parts outside the CDR3, the full variable domain is GAGVSQTPSNKVTEKGKYVELRCDPISGHTALYWYRQSLGQGPEFLIYFQGTGAADDSGLPNDRFFAVRPEGSVSTLKIQRTERGDSAVYLCASSPLPTRGLETQYFGPGTRLLVL.

This clone has a single count. This sequence joins TRBV2 and TRBJ2-5; D unresolved. The germline gives CDR1 SNHLY, CDR2 FYNNEI. The CDR3 is made up of 14 amino acids. In DNA, the CDR3 is TGTGCTAAGCAGTACGGGTTGACGCAAGAGACCCAGTACTTC. Its translation: CAKQYGLTQETQYF.

The rearrangement uses TRBV27 and TRBJ1-2; tentatively, D is TRBD1 (5 bases). Germline CDR1 MNHEY, CDR2 SMNVEV (reference sequence). The CDR3 is 11 residues long. Between the trimmed V and J ends, which lost 9 bases and 4 bases, there was a span of 9 bases. Here the CDR3 DNA reads TGTGCCAGTGGGACGTTCTATGGCTACACCTTC. Translating it yields CASGTFYGYTF.

The chain employs TRBV7-9 and TRBJ1-1, with D perhaps matching TRBD1 (6 bases). This CDR3 is 15 amino acids long. Trimming took off 1 base at V and 0 bases at J, with 9 bases between the two ends. CDR1 SEHNR and CDR2 FQNEAQ come from the germline V gene (reference sequence). CDR3 nucleotide sequence: TGTGCCAGCAGCTTAGTAGGGGGGGTGAACACTGAAGCTTTCTTT. Protein product: CASSLVGGVNTEAFF. Based on the CDR3 plus reference TRBV7-9 and TRBJ1-1, the full variable domain is DTGVSQNPRHKITKRGQNVTFRCDPISEHNRLYWYRQTLGQGPEFLTYFQNEAQLEKSRLLSDRFSAERPKGSFSTLEIQRTEQGDSAMYLCASSLVGGVNTEAFFGQGTRLTVV.

A remark on this clone: The same CDR3 can be traced to other DNA sequences in this sample. The rearrangement joins TRBV7-2 to TRBJ2-1; 10 bases match TRBD2. Losses at the gene ends were 4 bases for V and 6 bases for J; bases not matched to a gene: 6. The CDR3 runs to 15 residues. CDR1 and CDR2 (germline): SGHTA, FQGNSA. CDR3 region: CASSWTSGGGNEQFF. In nucleotides, the CDR3 is TGTGCCAGCAGCTGGACTAGCGGAGGTGGCAATGAGCAGTTCTTC.

The DNA for the CDR3 is TGTGCCAGCGCGGGAGGGGAGGGCCCGTACCAAGAGACCCAGTACTTC. The encoded protein is CASAGGEGPYQETQYF. The gene calls are TRBV7-9 and TRBJ2-5, with TRBD2 matching 9 bases. This CDR3 is built from 16 residues. The germline V gene encodes CDR1 SEHNR and CDR2 FQNEAQ (reference sequence). The trim removed 8 bases at V and 0 bases at J, leaving 10 bases unmatched.

This chain uses TRBV25-1 with TRBJ2-2, with 7 bases identical to TRBD2. The germline CDR1 and CDR2 sequences are MGHDK and SYGVNS. V lost 2 bases, J lost 1 base, and 7 bases stayed unmatched. This CDR3 contains 17 residues. The DNA of the CDR3 is TGTGCCAGCAGTGAAAAACTAGCGCTGTGGAACACCGGGGAGCTGTTTTTT. This sequence encodes CASSEKLALWNTGELFF.

This chain uses TRBV7-9 with TRBJ2-7, with 9 bases lining up with TRBD2. The V gene end was trimmed by 4 bases and the J gene end by 5 bases; junction bases not matched to a gene: 12. The CDR3 runs 16 residues. Germline assignment: CDR1 SEHNR and CDR2 FQNEAQ (reference sequence). CDR3 sequence reads: CASSSPGLAGINEQYF. The CDR3 nucleotides are TGTGCCAGCAGCTCCCCCGGGCTAGCGGGAATCAACGAGCAGTACTTC. Supplemented by reference TRBV7-9 and TRBJ2-7, the full variable domain reads DTGVSQNPRHKITKRGQNVTFRCDPISEHNRLYWYRQTLGQGPEFLTYFQNEAQLEKSRLLSDRFSAERPKGSFSTLEIQRTEQGDSAMYLCASSSPGLAGINEQYFGPGTRLTVT.

There are a few counts of this clone. The gene calls are TRBV6-6 and TRBJ2-7; no clear D gene. This CDR3 spans 12 amino acids. Per germline, CDR1 MNHNY and CDR2 SVGAGI (reference sequence). With 8 bases removed from V and 1 base from J, the gap between germline ends came to 9 bases. The CDR3 loop is CASSRRSYEQYF. The CDR3 nucleotides read TGTGCCAGCTCGCGGCGATCCTACGAGCAGTACTTC.